The entry below gives a single T cell receptor beta chain sequence along with its context. Its antigen is unknown. No base quality values were provided; no much bigger clone lies one nucleotide off. Libraries came from the immunoSEQ multiplex PCR assay. A mixture of 60 forward primers for TCR Vbeta segments and 13 reverse primers for TCR Jbeta segments was used in the multiplex PCR. The CDR3 region of rearranged TCR beta genes was amplified from genomic DNA by a multiplex PCR assay. The amplified TCR beta libraries were sequenced on the Illumina HiSeq System as 87-base-pair reads. The study's processing was this. Across the 700 or so repertoires, a later analysis counted tens of millions of unique TCR beta chains, 8.5 million to 12 million of which were shared by at least two donors. To remove PCR and sequencing errors, raw reads were error-corrected and collapsed into unique sequences using a nearest-neighbor algorithm that merged closely related sequences. To assign V, D and J gene segments, CDR3 sequences were aligned to IMGT reference sequences. For a sequence to be retained, a match of at least six nucleotides to both a V gene segment and a J gene segment was required. Rearrangements were classified as productive when the CDR3 lacked stop codons and remained in frame with V and J, and all other rearrangements were classified as non-productive. Following IMGT convention, CDR3 was defined as the stretch from the second conserved V-encoded cysteine up to the conserved J-encoded phenylalanine. In an earlier analysis of just under 600 of the donors, sequences lacking an unambiguous match to a single V gene segment were excluded. In an earlier analysis of some 590 of the donors, V segments were called functional above 56.7% productive rearrangements and were called segregating when the between-donor standard deviation exceeded 5%. To diagnose cytomegalovirus status from the catalog of TCR beta chain sequences, a statistical classification framework was built. In a later analysis, TCR nucleotide sequences were compared against IMGT/GENE-DB human TR gene sequences so that V and J genes could be assigned. The TCRdist pipeline was used in a later analysis to assign CDR3 sequences and most-parsimonious VDJ recombination scenarios. In a later analysis, each TCR beta chain was defined by its CDR3 amino acid sequence together with its V-gene family, and reads lacking a unique V-gene family were excluded. As a way to deal with suspected cross-contamination and a sequencing artifact, a later analysis dropped hundreds of nucleotide sequences that were highly shared and had low generation probability. For each public chain, a later analysis derived a clonal expansion index from normalized ranks of inferred template counts within each repertoire. In a later analysis, generation probabilities were computed using a VDJ recombination model fitted to out-of-frame rearrangements, and the results were checked against IGoR. A later analysis scored TCR-TCR, TCR-HLA and TCR-CMV co-occurrence with hypergeometric tests, applying a repertoire-size bias correction to TCR pairs. In a later analysis, false discovery rates were estimated by permuting HLA or CMV assignments 20 times. A later analysis grouped co-occurring TCRs with DBSCAN, adding TCRdist sequence similarity when clustering within HLA-allele-positive subsets. Co-occurrence clustering excluded repertoires with fewer than 30,000 or more than 120,000 public chains, plus five with anomalous nucleotide sharing. The source is immuneACCESS, and TCRdb retained only in-frame sequences with V and J called. Part of the clones is not carried over; for the studies checked, unresolved V genes explain less than half of this, and the remainder is unexplained. The V and J calls and clone size are taken from that table; D and trimming were inferred from the DNA. A total of approximately 54,000 clones appear in this sample, under 90% of them only once. Just over 3% of the sample is in the top ten clones.

The cohort comprised 670 or so healthy bone marrow donors. Cohort members were all nominally healthy when sampled, although unrecorded immune exposures were likely present. The donor was CMV seronegative and was included in the group of a few hundred seronegative cohort members. A peripheral blood sample was collected from each donor, and TCR beta sequencing was performed on peripheral blood mononuclear cells. The Qiagen DNeasy Blood Extraction Kit was used to extract genomic DNA from the blood cell samples. The data were taken from a study of cytomegalovirus exposure and HLA in healthy donors (dated 2017 in TCRdb). Concerning the study at large: According to an earlier analysis of a few hundred of the donors, about 179 million T cells yielded some 120 million unique TCR beta sequences and approximately 300 Gb of sequence data. An early release that covered around 590 HLA-typed donors contained about 300 gigabases of sequencing data and tens of millions of unique TCR sequences. The genetic ancestry cluster associated with self-reported Caucasian donors included 81% of the 398 genotyped donors. The study aimed to test whether cataloging public T cell receptors could reveal signatures of past pathogen exposure. The study profiled the T cell repertoires of around 700 subjects by immunosequencing and related them to cytomegalovirus serostatus. In addition to the first cohort of 666 subjects, a separate validation cohort of under 150 different subjects was used. The study combined high-throughput TCR immunosequencing, statistical association of individual TCRs with disease status, and machine learning to predict cytomegalovirus infection status. A later analysis re-analyzed previously published TCR beta repertoires from roughly 690 donors and added high-resolution HLA genotyping to study TCR occurrence patterns. The later analysis used no new phenotypic data to find candidate immune exposures, relying instead on TCR beta sequences and their occurrence across donors. In an earlier analysis of 587 of the donors, high-throughput TCR beta sequencing was used to judge whether each TCR beta V gene segment behaved as functional or pseudogenic. Donor age, sex, ethnicity and CMV serostatus were compiled together with the repertoire data. A later genetic analysis took genome-wide SNP genotypes for about three fifths of the 666 donors and used that subset as a discovery cohort. Every repertoire in the discovery cohort had been generated on one and the same sequencing platform. HLA typing included class I and class II loci at four-digit resolution. The number of typed donors differed by locus: about 620-640 for A, B, C, DRB1 and DQB1; 522 for DQA1; 606 for DPA1; and some 450 for DPB1. Because of strong linkage in the cohort, five DR-DQ haplotypes were treated as single units for association and clustering. On average, roughly 240,000 unique TCR beta nucleotide sequences were sequenced per donor among 350 to 400 genotyped donors of the cohort, with roughly 18% of those sequences being non-productive.

Beyond this particular receptor, the publication reports: A later genetic analysis reported fewer N-insertions in productive TCRs among donors in an Asian-associated ancestry cluster than the roughly 700-donor mean. V-gene and J-gene trimming of TCR beta chains was associated with a missense DCLRE1C variant in a later genetic analysis, and the association was replicated in an independent cohort. The 87-base-pair reads could not distinguish some IMGT-functional V segments, including TRBV6-2 and TRBV6-3, so those segments were excluded. For the cohort, immune exposure information was limited to CMV serostatus. Most CMV-associated TCR beta chains appeared to be HLA-restricted in a later analysis, and the HLA associations seemed to be driven largely by CMV exposure. The authors suggested that the approach could potentially be generalized to other disease states and immunological phenotypes. While some public TCRs were present in many individuals, most TCR sequences turned up only very rarely across donors. The presence/absence analyses assumed that sequencing depth was roughly uniform across donors, and that assumption may not be true. In both the original and validation cohorts, the classifier was reported to diagnose cytomegalovirus status with high specificity and sensitivity. Correlated functional status among segregating V segments might reflect linkage disequilibrium, but an unknown experimental factor could not be ruled out. In a later analysis, HLA-associated TCR beta chains showed more clonal expansion and lower generation probabilities than non-associated chains that were equally common. Strong co-occurrence of HLA alleles, especially DR and DQ, made assigning TCR associations to individual alleles difficult. In a later analysis, 15,000 to 20,000 TCR beta sequences were associated with specific HLA alleles at a false discovery rate of 0.05. According to a later analysis, parvovirus B19, influenza, CMV and Epstein-Barr virus appeared linked to several top co-occurrence clusters. This cohort had only TCR beta chains sequenced, and the lack of alpha or paired-chain data limited which features could be detected. HLA typing was unavailable for some donors at each locus, so association tests used only the typed subset. Three of the identified cytomegalovirus-associated TCR beta chains were confirmed in vitro to be specific for cytomegalovirus antigens. The earlier analysis of 587 of the donors excluded seventeen rarely observed V segments, including chromosome 9 orphons, because counts were too low. Broadly in line with IMGT annotations, most TCR beta V segments showed up in productive rearrangements about 87% or about 30% of the time in an earlier analysis of some 590 of the donors. In a later analysis, the rate of TCR association differed among HLA loci, with DRB1 alleles having the most associated TCRs and HLA-C alleles having the fewest. The study gave a list of 150 to 200 TCR beta chains associated with cytomegalovirus. A cluster of highly shared sequence variants was judged likely to be a technical artifact of the sequencing pipeline. A further reported finding was that TCR beta sequences accurately predicted the HLA-A and HLA-B alleles for most subjects in the first cohort.

Inclusive of the bounding cysteine and phenylalanine, the CDR3 is 15 residues long. Kept here is only the CDR3 DNA, which spans 45 bases and is read in frame from base 1. The germline V gene sets CDR1 to SGDLS and CDR2 to YYNGEE. At the junction V is shortened by 3 bases and J by 4 bases; bases outside the gene matches: 8. This clonotype was sampled from a woman aged 18-29 years in good health and CMV-seronegative. Recombination connected TRBV9 to TRBJ1-1; 8 middle bases align to TRBD1. The sample consisted of PBMCs. CDR3 region: CASSDLLTGGTEAFF. The DNA sequence is TGTGCCAGCAGCGATTTACTTACAGGGGGCACTGAAGCTTTCTTT. Reference TRBV9 and TRBJ1-1 genes cover what lies past the CDR3, so the full variable domain is DSGVTQTPKHLITATGQRVTLRCSPRSGDLSVYWYQQSLDQGLQFLIQYYNGEERAKGNILERFSAQQFPDLHSELNLSSLELGDSALYFCASSDLLTGGTEAFFGQGTRLTVV.